The rows below give T cell receptor beta chains drawn from one sample of a study of T cell responses to AZD1222 COVID-19 vaccine. Clones were sequenced by immunoSEQ multiplex PCR, and TCRdb holds only the in-frame ones, with some missing. The sample has approximately 200,000 clones, approximately 87% seen once. Specimen: peripheral blood, collected on day 0 of MenACWY control vaccination. The receptors here all came from an adult in good health. CDR3s include the opening cysteine and the closing phenylalanine or tryptophan. Fields, in order: J gene, D gene, clone size, V gene, CDR3 DNA, CDR3 protein. D genes are given only for firm matches. Clone size is stated in some rows and not others, as once, few, many or a class when expanded.

J: TRBJ2-7; D: TRBD2; size: -; V: TRBV27; DNA: TGTGCCAGCGCAATCAGGGAGGGGAACTACGAGCAGTACTTC; CDR3: CASAIREGNYEQYF
J: TRBJ1-1; D: -; size: once; V: TRBV19; DNA: TGTGCCAGTAGTATAGAGCCGGGCACTGAAGCTTTCTTT; CDR3: CASSIEPGTEAFF
J: TRBJ1-4; D: TRBD1; size: -; V: TRBV6-1; DNA: TGTGCCAGCAGTGAGGGACAGAGGACTAATGAAAAACTGTTTTTT; CDR3: CASSEGQRTNEKLFF
J: TRBJ1-5; D: -; size: -; V: TRBV28; DNA: TGTGCCAGCAGTTTATCGACCGGAGGAAATCAGCCCCAGCATTTT; CDR3: CASSLSTGGNQPQHF
J: TRBJ1-1; D: TRBD1; size: -; V: TRBV18; DNA: TGTGCCAGCTCAGCCGGGACAGGGACGGGGGCTGAAGCTTTCTTT; CDR3: CASSAGTGTGAEAFF
J: TRBJ1-2; D: -; size: -; V: TRBV9; DNA: TGTGCCAGCAGCGTAGAAGGGGAGGGGTCGGAAGGCTACACCTTC; CDR3: CASSVEGEGSEGYTF
J: TRBJ2-7; D: TRBD1; size: -; V: TRBV5-8; DNA: TGTGCCAGCAGCTCTGGGACAGGGTTCTACGAGCAGTACTTC; CDR3: CASSSGTGFYEQYF
J: TRBJ1-4; D: -; size: -; V: TRBV15; DNA: TGTGCCACCAGCAGAGGAGTGACTAATGAAAAACTGTTTTTT; CDR3: CATSRGVTNEKLFF
J: TRBJ1-1; D: -; size: -; V: TRBV29-1; DNA: TGCAGCGTTAACAGGGCGTTTAACACTGAAGCTTTCTTT; CDR3: CSVNRAFNTEAFF
J: TRBJ2-7; D: TRBD2; size: -; V: TRBV27; DNA: TGTGCCAGCAGTACGACTAGCGGGGCACTGGAGCAGTACTTC; CDR3: CASSTTSGALEQYF
J: TRBJ2-2; D: TRBD1; size: -; V: TRBV16; DNA: TGTGCCAGCGCCCGGGACAGGGTCACCGGGGAGCTGTTTTTT; CDR3: CASARDRVTGELFF
J: TRBJ2-1; D: -; size: -; V: TRBV7-9; DNA: TGTGCCAGCAGCTTTGCGGACGCGTACAATGAGCAGTTCTTC; CDR3: CASSFADAYNEQFF
J: TRBJ1-5; D: -; size: -; V: TRBV6-5; DNA: TGTGCCAGCACCACTTTCAGGGATCAGCCCCAGCATTTT; CDR3: CASTTFRDQPQHF
J: TRBJ2-7; D: -; size: -; V: TRBV5-4; DNA: TGTGCCAGCAGCTTAGTTGGCGGATCTTACGAGCAGTACTTC; CDR3: CASSLVGGSYEQYF
J: TRBJ2-1; D: TRBD1; size: once; V: TRBV27; DNA: TGTGCCAGCAGTTTAGATGGACAGGGGGCAGGATGGTTCTTC; CDR3: CASSLDGQGAGWFF
J: TRBJ2-2; D: -; size: few; V: TRBV14; DNA: TGTGCCAGCAGCCAAGTGGTGGGCGGGGAGCTGTTTTTT; CDR3: CASSQVVGGELFF
J: TRBJ2-1; D: -; size: -; V: TRBV5-4; DNA: TGTGCCAGCAGCTTGGACCCAGTGAATGAGCAGTTCTTC; CDR3: CASSLDPVNEQFF
J: TRBJ2-2; D: -; size: -; V: TRBV6-2/TRBV6-3; DNA: TGTGCCAGCAGTTACATCAGGGGAACCGGGGAGCTGTTTTTT; CDR3: CASSYIRGTGELFF
J: TRBJ2-5; D: TRBD1; size: once; V: TRBV5-1; DNA: TGCGCCAGCAGCCTAGGGACAGGGCCAGGGGAGACCCAGTACTTC; CDR3: CASSLGTGPGETQYF
J: TRBJ1-1; D: -; size: -; V: TRBV6-2/TRBV6-3; DNA: TGTGCCAGCAGTTATAGATGGAAGATGAACACTGAAGCTTTCTTT; CDR3: CASSYRWKMNTEAFF
J: TRBJ2-2; D: -; size: few; V: TRBV7-9; DNA: TGTGCCAGCAGCTTCGACAGGAACACCGGGGAGCTGTTTTTT; CDR3: CASSFDRNTGELFF
J: TRBJ1-2; D: TRBD1; size: -; V: TRBV29-1; DNA: TGCAGCGTTGATGGGACAGGGGTCTATGGCTACACCTTC; CDR3: CSVDGTGVYGYTF
J: TRBJ2-1; D: TRBD2; size: once; V: TRBV25-1; DNA: TGTGCCAGCGCTAGACTAGCGGCCCCTATAGAGCAGTTCTTC; CDR3: CASARLAAPIEQFF
J: TRBJ2-7; D: -; size: -; V: TRBV29-1; DNA: TGCAGCGCTGTGGACGCCTACGAGCAGTACTTC; CDR3: CSAVDAYEQYF
J: TRBJ2-3; D: -; size: -; V: TRBV27; DNA: TGTGCCAGCAAATCCGGGGGCGATACGCAGTATTTT; CDR3: CASKSGGDTQYF
J: TRBJ2-3; D: TRBD1; size: -; V: TRBV29-1; DNA: TGCAGCGTTGAATTCCCCGGACAGGGTGGGGCAGATACGCAGTATTTT; CDR3: CSVEFPGQGGADTQYF
J: TRBJ2-5; D: TRBD2; size: -; V: TRBV6-2/TRBV6-3; DNA: TGTGCCAGCAGTTACCCGAAGGGACTAGCGGGAACAAGAGAGCCCCAGTACTTC; CDR3: CASSYPKGLAGTREPQYF
J: TRBJ2-1; D: -; size: -; V: TRBV6-2/TRBV6-3; DNA: TGTGCCAGCAGTTACTCGCCAGTTAATGAGCAGTTCTTC; CDR3: CASSYSPVNEQFF
J: TRBJ2-7; D: -; size: -; V: TRBV6-1; DNA: TGTGCCAGCAGTGACCCCGTTCCGTCCTACGAGCAGTACTTC; CDR3: CASSDPVPSYEQYF
J: TRBJ2-3; D: -; size: -; V: TRBV23-1; DNA: TGCGCCAGCAGTCTGAGGACTGAAGTGAGTCGGGATACGCAGTATTTT; CDR3: CASSLRTEVSRDTQYF
J: TRBJ2-1; D: -; size: -; V: TRBV11-1; DNA: TGTGCCAGCAGCTTAGGACGGGATGACAATGAGCAGTTCTTC; CDR3: CASSLGRDDNEQFF
J: TRBJ1-6; D: -; size: -; V: TRBV6-2/TRBV6-3; DNA: TGTGCCAGCAGCCGACATGGACAGAGGGATTCACCCCTCCACTTT; CDR3: CASSRHGQRDSPLHF
J: TRBJ2-3; D: -; size: -; V: TRBV12-3/TRBV12-4; DNA: TGTGCCAGCAGTGCCATCCTCACAGATACGCAGTATTTT; CDR3: CASSAILTDTQYF
J: TRBJ1-3; D: TRBD1; size: once; V: TRBV9; DNA: TGTGCCAGCAGCGTAGGGACAGGGGGTGGAAACACCATATATTTT; CDR3: CASSVGTGGGNTIYF
J: TRBJ1-3; D: TRBD1; size: -; V: TRBV6-5; DNA: TGTGCCACCGGGGACAGGGGGTATGGAAACACCATATATTTT; CDR3: CATGDRGYGNTIYF
J: TRBJ2-1; D: TRBD2; size: -; V: TRBV6-4; DNA: TGTGCCAGCAGCCGACAGGCTAGCGGGAGGTTGTTCTTC; CDR3: CASSRQASGRLFF
J: TRBJ2-4; D: -; size: -; V: TRBV28; DNA: TGTGCCAGCAGCCCGGGACTCAATAGAAACATTCAGTACTTC; CDR3: CASSPGLNRNIQYF
J: TRBJ1-4; D: -; size: -; V: TRBV6-5; DNA: TGTGCCAGTGACACGGGTCTAAATGAAAAACTGTTTTTT; CDR3: CASDTGLNEKLFF
J: TRBJ2-7; D: -; size: -; V: TRBV27; DNA: TGTGCCAGCAGTGCTGGCCCCGCCAGCTACGAGCAGTACTTC; CDR3: CASSAGPASYEQYF
J: TRBJ2-7; D: -; size: -; V: TRBV7-9; DNA: TGTGCCAGCAGCTTGTGGCGGGGGCAGAGCTCCTACGAGCAGTACTTC; CDR3: CASSLWRGQSSYEQYF
J: TRBJ1-2; D: -; size: -; V: TRBV7-2; DNA: TGTGCCAGCAGCTTAGGTGGGGTTCAAGGGGGATATGGCTACACCTTC; CDR3: CASSLGGVQGGYGYTF
J: TRBJ1-3; D: TRBD1; size: -; V: TRBV9; DNA: TGTGCCAGCAGCGTAAGGGGGCTGTCTGGAAACACCATATATTTT; CDR3: CASSVRGLSGNTIYF
J: TRBJ1-2; D: TRBD1; size: -; V: TRBV28; DNA: TGTGCCAGCACTCTTGGGGACAGGGCTAACTATGGCTACACCTTC; CDR3: CASTLGDRANYGYTF
J: TRBJ1-1; D: -; size: once; V: TRBV18; DNA: TGTGCCAGCTCGCTAAACAGGGCGGGAAAGAACACTGAAGCTTTCTTT; CDR3: CASSLNRAGKNTEAFF
J: TRBJ1-3; D: TRBD1; size: -; V: TRBV14; DNA: TGTGCCAGCAGCCATAGGACAGGGGCTGGAAACACCATATATTTT; CDR3: CASSHRTGAGNTIYF
J: TRBJ1-2; D: -; size: few; V: TRBV5-1; DNA: TGCGCCAGCAGCTTGGGAGGGCTTGGCTACACCTTC; CDR3: CASSLGGLGYTF
J: TRBJ2-5; D: -; size: -; V: TRBV7-3; DNA: TGTGCCAGCAGCCCCGGACATGGGGAGACCCAGTACTTC; CDR3: CASSPGHGETQYF
J: TRBJ1-6; D: -; size: -; V: TRBV7-9; DNA: TGTGCCAGCAGCTTACTGGACCCTTTTAGTAAGAGATCACCCCTCCACTTT; CDR3: CASSLLDPFSKRSPLHF